One and the same sample provided the 30 T cell receptor beta chains below, sequenced in a study of shared clonotypes between healthy human individuals. Cells designated naive CD8 were CD45RO-negative and were positively selected for CCR7, with terminally differentiated effector memory CD45RA+ cells excluded. Produced via immunoSEQ multiplex PCR; TCRdb's table is partial and in-frame only. In the table there are about 2.1 million clones, around 93% of which are singletons. The sequenced sample was naive CD8+ T cells from PBMCs. All receptors derive from a man aged 18 to 35 in good health. Some clones in this sample may be carry-over from other donors' samples.

The rearrangement joins TRBV6-6 to TRBJ2-2, with TRBD2 matching over 8 bases. The CDR3 loop spans 13 amino acids. Trimming removed 7 bases from V and 5 bases from J; junction bases left unmatched: 3. Germline assignment: CDR1 MNHNY and CDR2 SVGAGI (reference sequence). The CDR3 coding sequence is TGTGCCAGCACTCCGGGGGGGACCGGGGAGCTGTTTTTT. Translation: CASTPGGTGELFF.

V and J are TRBV19 and TRBJ2-2; D gene uncertain. Germline V gene data show CDR1 as LNHDA and CDR2 as SQIVND (reference sequence). Between the trimmed V and J ends, which lost 6 bases and 6 bases, there was a span of 14 bases. CDR3 length: 14 residues. CDR3 bases: TGTGCCAGTAGCCCGGACCTAGAGGCCGGGGAGCTGTTTTTT. It yields the protein CASSPDLEAGELFF.

The chain has TRBV6-5 and TRBJ1-1; D perhaps matches TRBD1 (5 bases). V was clipped by 6 bases and J by 1 base, with 9 bases between them. CDR1 is MNHEY, CDR2 SVGAGI, per germline. The CDR3 is 13 amino acids. CDR3 protein: CASRATGNTEAFF. CDR3 in DNA: TGTGCCAGCAGAGCCACAGGGAACACTGAAGCTTTCTTT.

The chain recombines TRBV5-6 with TRBJ2-7; possibly TRBD2 for D (5 bases). The CDR3 extends over 14 amino acids. Germline-derived CDR1 and CDR2 are SGHDT and YYEEEE. The V and J ends lost 4 bases and 3 bases respectively, with 14 bases between them. The CDR3 DNA follows: TGTGCCAGCAGCCCCGAGGGCATCCTCTACGAGCAGTACTTC. This gives the protein CASSPEGILYEQYF.

This CDR3 reads CASRGTGNSSYEQYF. The CDR3 region has the DNA TGTGCCAGCAGGGGGACAGGGAACAGCTCCTACGAGCAGTACTTC. The chain couples TRBV9 to TRBJ2-7; TRBD1 matches 9 bases. The V gene's germline CDR1 is SGDLS and CDR2 YYNGEE. The CDR3 extends over 15 amino acids. The V segment lost 5 bases and the J segment 0 bases; nucleotides outside the gene matches: 6. The variable domain in full, completed from reference TRBV9 and TRBJ2-7, reads DSGVTQTPKHLITATGQRVTLRCSPRSGDLSVYWYQQSLDQGLQFLIQYYNGEERAKGNILERFSAQQFPDLHSELNLSSLELGDSALYFCASRGTGNSSYEQYFGPGTRLTVT.

Note on this clone: Other DNA sequences of this sample code for an identical CDR3. This chain joins TRBV7-9 and TRBJ2-2; D gene unclear. Trimming cost V 1 base and J 6 bases, with 6 bases left between them. Germline values: CDR1 SEHNR, CDR2 FQNEAQ (reference sequence). This CDR3 is 13 amino acids long. CDR3 amino acids: CASSLVGAGELFF. CDR3 DNA: TGTGCCAGCAGCTTAGTTGGAGCCGGGGAGCTGTTTTTT. Combining the CDR3 with reference TRBV7-9 and TRBJ2-2 gives the whole variable domain DTGVSQNPRHKITKRGQNVTFRCDPISEHNRLYWYRQTLGQGPEFLTYFQNEAQLEKSRLLSDRFSAERPKGSFSTLEIQRTEQGDSAMYLCASSLVGAGELFFGEGSRLTVL.

This chain connects TRBV5-6 to TRBJ2-7, with 8 bases matching TRBD2. The CDR3 spans 15 residues. Germline loops: CDR1 SGHDT, CDR2 YYEEEE. The junction had 6 bases not matched to a gene; V was cut back by 0 bases and J by 4 bases. The CDR3 loop reads CASSLGGLGRYEQYF. CDR3 bases: TGTGCCAGCAGCTTGGGGGGACTAGGAAGGTACGAGCAGTACTTC.

The chain uses TRBV27 and TRBJ1-2; D unclear. V lost 0 bases to trimming and J lost 4 bases, with 9 bases between them. Germline-derived CDR1 and CDR2 are MNHEY and SMNVEV (reference sequence). The CDR3 length is 14 residues. As DNA, the CDR3 is TGTGCCAGCAGTTTATCTTCGCGAGCCTATGGCTACACCTTC. Its protein product is CASSLSSRAYGYTF.

In this sample, this clone turned up once. In DNA, the CDR3 is TGCGCCAGCAGCCAAGCGAACCTCGGGGGAGAGCAGCCCCAGCATTTT. This codes for CASSQANLGGEQPQHF. The V and J genes are TRBV4-1 and TRBJ1-5; TRBD1 might be the D (5 bases). Germline CDR1 is MGHRA and CDR2 is YSYEKL. Deletions cut 1 base from V and 7 bases from J, with 17 bases between. CDR3 length: 16 amino acids.

The chain couples TRBV4-3 to TRBJ2-5, with D perhaps matching TRBD1 or TRBD2 (5 bases each). The J call may be faulty, since TRBJ2-7 better matches the DNA end. The CDR3 consists of 15 residues. Germline V gene data show CDR1 as LGHNA and CDR2 as YSLEER. CDR3 in amino acids: CASSQSWGNSYEQYF. The CDR3 DNA reads TGCGCCAGCAGCCAATCCTGGGGGAACTCCTACGAGCAGTACTTC.

A remark on this clone: A junction boundary mismatches the germline segment, possibly from a read error. CDR3 in DNA: TGTGCGAGCAGAGGGGACACCTCAGATACGCAGTATTTT. Its protein is CASRGDTSDTQYF. V gene TRBV2 combines with J gene TRBJ2-3, with D perhaps matching TRBD1 (6 bases). This CDR3 has 13 residues. Germline lookup yields CDR1 SNHLY and CDR2 FYNNEI.

The chain uses TRBV7-9 and TRBJ2-1; D is unresolved. The CDR3 has 15 residues. In germline, CDR1 is SEHNR, CDR2 FQNEAQ (reference sequence). V was trimmed by 5 bases and J by 0 bases, leaving 11 bases between them. The CDR3 loop reads CASSPPWSSYNEQFF. The CDR3 DNA follows: TGTGCCAGCAGCCCCCCCTGGTCCTCCTACAATGAGCAGTTCTTC.

A note on this clone: Other DNA sequences from this sample encode an identical CDR3 as well. This chain connects TRBV28 to TRBJ2-7, with 7 bases identical to TRBD1. The CDR3 runs to 14 residues. From germline, CDR1 is MDHEN and CDR2 SYDVKM. The V gene end was trimmed by 3 bases and the J gene end by 2 bases; junction bases not matched to a gene: 4. This CDR3 is CASSLLQGTYEQYF. CDR3 in DNA: TGTGCCAGCAGTTTGTTACAGGGGACCTACGAGCAGTACTTC. Supplemented by reference TRBV28 and TRBJ2-7, the full variable domain reads DVKVTQSSRYLVKRTGEKVFLECVQDMDHENMFWYRQDPGLGLRLIYFSYDVKMKEKGDIPEGYSVSREKKERFSLILESASTNQTSMYLCASSLLQGTYEQYFGPGTRLTVT.

The rearrangement uses TRBV4-2 and TRBJ1-1; D call uncertain. The CDR3 is 16 amino acids. Germline-derived CDR1 and CDR2 are LGHNA and YNFKEQ. V lost 4 bases and J 1 base, leaving 16 bases between the germline ends. CDR3 coding DNA: TGTGCCAGCAGCCCCTTAATGGAGGCACGGAACACTGAAGCTTTCTTT. Translating gives CASSPLMEARNTEAFF.

The chain's CDR3 is CASSLGLAGRSIYEQYF. The CDR3 nucleotides read TGTGCCAGCAGTTTGGGACTAGCGGGTCGTAGTATCTACGAGCAGTACTTC. V and J are TRBV28 and TRBJ2-7; TRBD2 matches at 12 bases. The trim removed 3 bases at V and 3 bases at J, leaving 9 bases unmatched. CDR1 and CDR2 from the germline V gene are MDHEN and SYDVKM. The CDR3 has 17 amino acids.

This clone was seen a single time. The chain recombines TRBV2 with TRBJ2-7; D is perhaps TRBD1 (5 bases). V lost 4 bases and J lost 0, with 10 bases in between. Germline CDR1 and CDR2: SNHLY and FYNNEI. This CDR3 comprises 14 residues. CDR3 protein: CASSVDSSSYEQYF. The CDR3 DNA follows: TGTGCCAGCAGTGTAGACAGTTCCTCCTACGAGCAGTACTTC.

This clone was seen only once. Here the CDR3 DNA reads TGTGCCAGCAGTAACAGGGGGTTAAGCCACGAGCAGTACTTC. Its protein is CASSNRGLSHEQYF. The J gene is TRBJ2-7, the V gene TRBV27, with TRBD1 matching over 8 bases. The trim removed 5 bases at V and 5 bases at J, leaving 8 bases unmatched. Germline CDR1 MNHEY, CDR2 SMNVEV (reference sequence). This CDR3 contains 14 residues.

The table lists this clone with a count of one. The chain links TRBV2 to TRBJ2-1; 7 nucleotides match TRBD2. V lost 7 bases and J lost 0; bases outside the gene matches: 6. Per the germline V gene, CDR1 is SNHLY and CDR2 is FYNNEI. This CDR3 spans 15 amino acids. The CDR3, as DNA: TGTGCCAGCACCCTTGGGACTAACTCCTACAATGAGCAGTTCTTC. Amino acids: CASTLGTNSYNEQFF.

The chain has TRBV7-3 and TRBJ2-7, with 7 bases lining up with TRBD1. Germline CDR1 SGHTA, CDR2 FQGTGA. Trimming removed 1 base from V and 2 bases from J; junction bases left unmatched: 5. The CDR3 contains 15 residues. CDR3 sequence: CASSLRGGATYEQYF. The CDR3 nucleotides read TGTGCCAGCAGCTTAAGAGGGGGCGCCACCTACGAGCAGTACTTC.

The rearrangement links TRBV13 to TRBJ2-2; the D call may be TRBD1 or TRBD2 (5 bases each). Trimming pared 5 bases from V and 0 bases from J, leaving 10 bases between. The CDR3 is 15 residues long. Germline V gene data show CDR1 as PRHDT and CDR2 as FYEKMQ (reference sequence). The CDR3 spells CASSHLGPNTGELFF. The DNA for the CDR3 is TGTGCCAGCAGCCACTTGGGACCGAACACCGGGGAGCTGTTTTTT.

This rearrangement joins TRBV28 to TRBJ2-5; D perhaps matches TRBD1 (6 bases). The CDR3 runs to 15 residues. V was trimmed by 3 bases and J by 5 bases, leaving 16 bases between them. CDR1 is MDHEN and CDR2 is SYDVKM in the germline V gene. This CDR3 reads CASSFSEGVRETQYF. Written as DNA, the CDR3 is TGTGCCAGCAGTTTCTCCGAGGGGGTTCGGGAGACCCAGTACTTC. The variable domain in full, with the rest retrieved from reference TRBV28 and TRBJ2-5, is DVKVTQSSRYLVKRTGEKVFLECVQDMDHENMFWYRQDPGLGLRLIYFSYDVKMKEKGDIPEGYSVSREKKERFSLILESASTNQTSMYLCASSFSEGVRETQYFGPGTRLLVL.

The chain recombines TRBV27 with TRBJ2-7; D gene ambiguous. Looked up from germline, CDR1 is MNHEY and CDR2 is SMNVEV (reference sequence). Trimming took off 6 bases at V and 12 bases at J, with 21 bases between the two ends. The CDR3 extends over 13 amino acids. CDR3 sequence: CASSQSAGKVLYF. In DNA, the CDR3 is TGTGCCAGCAGCCAATCGGCCGGTAAGGTGCTGTACTTC.

This chain links TRBV27 with TRBJ2-1; 7 bases match TRBD2. CDR3 length equals 15 residues. Germline V lookup: CDR1 MNHEY, CDR2 SMNVEV (reference sequence). Trimming removed 3 bases from V and 8 bases from J; junction bases left unmatched: 10. Here the CDR3 DNA reads TGTGCCAGCAGTTTCACGACTAGCCCGACCGATGAGCAGTTCTTC. Its translation: CASSFTTSPTDEQFF.

This clone was observed once. The chain has TRBV9 and TRBJ2-3; D is uncertain. The CDR3 totals 14 residues. The germline V gene has CDR1 SGDLS and CDR2 YYNGEE. The V and J ends lost 6 bases and 2 bases respectively, with 13 bases between them. CDR3: CASTLGETTDTQYF. The CDR3 DNA reads as TGTGCCAGCACCCTAGGCGAGACCACAGATACGCAGTATTTT.

The rearrangement links TRBV4-3 to TRBJ1-2; possible D gene TRBD1, 5 bases. V lost 1 base, J lost 2 bases, and 17 bases lay in between. The CDR3 totals 17 residues. Germline values: CDR1 LGHNA, CDR2 YSLEER. CDR3 in amino acids: CASSQVIRRGKNYGYTF. CDR3 coding DNA: TGCGCCAGCAGCCAAGTCATTAGAAGGGGCAAAAACTATGGCTACACCTTC.

The V call is TRBV7-3, the J call TRBJ2-5; D unresolved. The CDR3 loop spans 15 amino acids. Trimming took off 2 bases at V and 3 bases at J, with 13 bases between the two ends. Germline lookup yields CDR1 SGHTA and CDR2 FQGTGA. The CDR3 sequence is CASSLWGNTKETQYF. The DNA for the CDR3 is TGTGCCAGCAGCTTATGGGGTAATACGAAAGAGACCCAGTACTTC.

The chain uses TRBV5-5 and TRBJ2-5; TRBD2 is a possible D gene (7 bases). The V end lost 4 bases, the J end lost 5 bases, and 18 bases lay between the germline ends. The germline V gene has CDR1 SGHKS and CDR2 YYEKEE (reference sequence). This CDR3 has 15 residues. The CDR3: CASSPFRGGGETQYF. DNA of the CDR3: TGTGCCAGCAGCCCATTCAGAGGGGGAGGGGAGACCCAGTACTTC.

The chain carries TRBV10-3 and TRBJ2-1, with TRBD2 as a possible D gene (5 bases). V was pared by 8 bases and J by 7 bases, with 12 bases between. The CDR3 runs to 12 residues. Germline CDR1 reads ENHRY; CDR2 reads SYGVKD. CDR3 in DNA: TGTGCCATCTGGAAGGGAGATAATGAGCAGTTCTTC. It specifies CAIWKGDNEQFF.

This clone was seen a single time. V usage is TRBV4-1 and J usage is TRBJ2-2; the D is unclear. Deletions cut 4 bases from V and 10 bases from J, with 10 bases between. There are 12 residues in the CDR3. Germline values: CDR1 MGHRA, CDR2 YSYEKL. In DNA, the CDR3 is TGCGCCAGCAGCCCCGGGTTGTTGGAGCTGTTTTTT. It yields the protein CASSPGLLELFF.

V and J are TRBV5-6 and TRBJ2-7; no clear D gene. The CDR3 is made up of 13 amino acids. Germline-derived CDR1 and CDR2 are SGHDT and YYEEEE. V was clipped by 5 bases and J by 3 bases, with 12 bases between them. The CDR3 DNA follows: TGTGCCAGCAGTTTGCCAGCCGGCTACGAGCAGTACTTC. Translating gives CASSLPAGYEQYF.